This T cell receptor (beta chain) was captured in a study of T cells in tuberculosis. Study background: The T cells targeted glucose monomycolate, a mycobacterial lipid, via CD1B. Study results and caveats: T cells binding CD1B-GMM tetramer weakly possibly escaped the sort.

Generated by immunoSEQ multiplex PCR, the TCRdb table keeps only in-frame clones and is missing some. The sample includes approximately 100,000 clones, roughly 88% of them seen just once. After thawing and overnight rest, PBMC were stained with GMM-loaded CD1B tetramer, viability dye and anti-CD3 for sorting. The lipid loaded on the CD1B tetramers was C32 glucose monomycolate from Rhodococcus equi. From each donor, some 91,000 tetramer-negative cells were sorted. The CDR3 has 15 amino acids. Germline CDR1 reads SGHDN; CDR2 reads FVKESK. Unmatched junction bases numbered 6, after V lost 1 base and J lost 6 bases.

The material sequenced was CD1b-GMM tetramer-negative cells sorted from PBMCs. The source of this sequence is an adult woman with latent tuberculosis. The chain recombines TRBV14 with TRBJ2-1; 7 nucleotides align to TRBD1. The CDR3 sequence: CASSQVVHRGNEQFF. The CDR3 nucleotides are TGTGCCAGCAGCCAAGTGGTACACAGGGGCAATGAGCAGTTCTTC.